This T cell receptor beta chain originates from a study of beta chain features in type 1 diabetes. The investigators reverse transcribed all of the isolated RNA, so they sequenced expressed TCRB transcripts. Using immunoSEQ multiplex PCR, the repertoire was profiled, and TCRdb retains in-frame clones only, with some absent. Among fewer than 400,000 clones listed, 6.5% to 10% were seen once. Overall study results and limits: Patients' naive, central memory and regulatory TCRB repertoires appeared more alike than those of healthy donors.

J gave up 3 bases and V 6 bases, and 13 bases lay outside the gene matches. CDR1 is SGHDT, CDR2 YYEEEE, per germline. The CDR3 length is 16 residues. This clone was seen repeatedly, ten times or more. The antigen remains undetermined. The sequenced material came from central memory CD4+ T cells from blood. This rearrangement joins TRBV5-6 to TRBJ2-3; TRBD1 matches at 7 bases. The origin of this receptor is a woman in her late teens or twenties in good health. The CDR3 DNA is TGTGCCAGCAACCTCCTGACAGGGTCTGTAACAGATACGCAGTATTTT. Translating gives CASNLLTGSVTDTQYF.